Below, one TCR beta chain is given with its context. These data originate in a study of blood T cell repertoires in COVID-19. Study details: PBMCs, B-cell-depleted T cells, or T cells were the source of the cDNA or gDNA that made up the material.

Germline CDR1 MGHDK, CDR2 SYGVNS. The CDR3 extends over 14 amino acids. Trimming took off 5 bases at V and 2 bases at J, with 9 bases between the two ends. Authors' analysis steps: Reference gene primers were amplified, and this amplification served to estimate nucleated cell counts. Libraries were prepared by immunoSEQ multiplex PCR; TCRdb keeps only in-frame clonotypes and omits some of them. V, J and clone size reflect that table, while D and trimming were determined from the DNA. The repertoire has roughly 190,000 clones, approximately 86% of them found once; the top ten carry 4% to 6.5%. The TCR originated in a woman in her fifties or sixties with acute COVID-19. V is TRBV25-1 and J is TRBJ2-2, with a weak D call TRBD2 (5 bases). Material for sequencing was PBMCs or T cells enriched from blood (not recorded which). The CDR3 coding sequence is TGTGCCAGCAGTCCCCGGACTAACACCGGGGAGCTGTTTTTT. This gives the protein CASSPRTNTGELFF.